Listed below are T cell receptor beta chains from one sample, sequenced in a study of yellow fever vaccine responses in identical twins. TCRdb itself ran the RT-PCR reads through MiXCR, one entry per CDR3 protein. The sample records 11,000 to 15,000 distinct CDR3 sequences, around 85% being singletons. The specimen was T cells from blood (PBMCs), unsorted or a sorted subset (not recorded which), collected before or after yellow fever vaccination (not recorded which). These receptors all come from a woman aged 18-30 years who received the yellow fever vaccine. Both conserved end residues are part of each CDR3. The order of the fields is D gene, J gene, clone size, V gene, CDR3 protein, CDR3 DNA. A D gene is named only where the DNA matches it firmly. Clone size, where shown, is once, few, many, or a class for clones that have expanded.

D gene: NA
J gene: TRBJ2-3
clone size: NA
V gene: TRBV11-3
CDR3 protein: CASTLVATTDTQYF
CDR3 DNA: TGTGCCAGCACTTTAGTGGCCACCACAGATACGCAGTATTTT

D gene: NA
J gene: TRBJ2-2
clone size: NA
V gene: TRBV14
CDR3 protein: CASSQAMRTGELFF
CDR3 DNA: TGTGCCAGCAGCCAGGCCATGCGTACCGGGGAGCTGTTTTTT

D gene: TRBD2
J gene: TRBJ2-3
clone size: NA
V gene: TRBV13
CDR3 protein: CASTGLAGLDTQYF
CDR3 DNA: TGTGCCAGCACGGGACTAGCGGGACTGGATACGCAGTATTTT

D gene: NA
J gene: TRBJ1-2
clone size: few
V gene: TRBV7-2
CDR3 protein: CASSLAQGVHGYTF
CDR3 DNA: TGTGCCAGCAGCTTAGCACAGGGAGTCCATGGCTACACCTTC

D gene: NA
J gene: TRBJ2-5
clone size: NA
V gene: TRBV24-1
CDR3 protein: CATSDPPGPQETQYF
CDR3 DNA: TGTGCCACCAGTGATCCACCGGGACCACAAGAGACCCAGTACTTC

D gene: TRBD1
J gene: TRBJ2-2
clone size: NA
V gene: TRBV13
CDR3 protein: CASSFRGRTGELFF
CDR3 DNA: TGTGCCAGCAGCTTCAGGGGGCGCACCGGGGAGCTGTTTTTT

D gene: NA
J gene: TRBJ2-7
clone size: NA
V gene: TRBV12-3/TRBV12-4
CDR3 protein: CASSLIKGQAYEQYF
CDR3 DNA: TGTGCCAGCAGTTTAATAAAAGGACAAGCCTACGAGCAGTACTTC

D gene: NA
J gene: TRBJ1-6
clone size: NA
V gene: TRBV11-1
CDR3 protein: CASSLMLGETYNSPLHF
CDR3 DNA: TGTGCCAGCAGCTTAATGTTGGGGGAGACCTATAATTCACCCCTCCACTTT

D gene: NA
J gene: TRBJ1-1
clone size: few
V gene: TRBV29-1
CDR3 protein: CSVVGQLNTEAFF
CDR3 DNA: TGCAGCGTAGTTGGACAGCTGAACACTGAAGCTTTCTTT

D gene: TRBD2
J gene: TRBJ2-3
clone size: NA
V gene: TRBV18
CDR3 protein: CASSREGTSAADTQYF
CDR3 DNA: TGTGCCAGCTCACGGGAAGGGACTAGCGCGGCAGATACGCAGTATTTT

D gene: NA
J gene: TRBJ2-2
clone size: NA
V gene: TRBV5-1
CDR3 protein: CASSFDGQSGELFF
CDR3 DNA: TGCGCCAGCAGCTTTGACGGACAGTCCGGGGAGCTGTTTTTT

D gene: NA
J gene: TRBJ1-1
clone size: few
V gene: TRBV6-5
CDR3 protein: CASSYSSRGPGNTEAFF
CDR3 DNA: TGTGCCAGCAGTTACTCGAGCCGGGGCCCGGGGAACACTGAAGCTTTCTTT

D gene: TRBD1
J gene: TRBJ2-2
clone size: NA
V gene: TRBV29-1
CDR3 protein: CSVGTGHTGELFF
CDR3 DNA: TGCAGCGTAGGGACAGGGCACACCGGGGAGCTGTTTTTT

D gene: NA
J gene: TRBJ2-3
clone size: NA
V gene: TRBV29-1
CDR3 protein: CSVELVGGARLAQYF
CDR3 DNA: TGCAGCGTTGAGCTAGTTGGGGGGGCCCGATTAGCGCAGTATTTT

D gene: TRBD2
J gene: TRBJ2-3
clone size: NA
V gene: TRBV27
CDR3 protein: CPSSPMTSGGLDTQYF
CDR3 DNA: TGTCCCAGCAGTCCTATGACTAGCGGGGGATTGGATACGCAGTATTTT

D gene: NA
J gene: TRBJ1-2
clone size: NA
V gene: TRBV4-1
CDR3 protein: CASSQDHSGLTYGYTF
CDR3 DNA: TGCGCCAGCAGCCAAGACCACAGTGGTCTTACCTATGGCTACACCTTC

D gene: NA
J gene: TRBJ2-7
clone size: NA
V gene: TRBV11-1
CDR3 protein: CASQGHGYYEQYF
CDR3 DNA: TGTGCCAGCCAAGGACACGGGTACTACGAGCAGTACTTC

D gene: NA
J gene: TRBJ1-1
clone size: once
V gene: TRBV7-9
CDR3 protein: CASSPRTSGEAFF
CDR3 DNA: TGTGCCAGCAGCCCAAGGACGTCCGGTGAAGCTTTCTTT

D gene: NA
J gene: TRBJ1-5
clone size: NA
V gene: TRBV18
CDR3 protein: CASSQDRDQPQHF
CDR3 DNA: TGTGCCAGCTCCCAGGATAGGGATCAGCCCCAGCATTTT

D gene: TRBD1
J gene: TRBJ1-5
clone size: NA
V gene: TRBV20-1
CDR3 protein: CSARGGQGNNQPQHF
CDR3 DNA: TGCAGTGCTAGAGGGGGACAGGGGAATAATCAGCCCCAGCATTTT

D gene: NA
J gene: TRBJ2-5
clone size: NA
V gene: TRBV2
CDR3 protein: CASKADQETQYF
CDR3 DNA: TGTGCCAGCAAAGCGGACCAAGAGACCCAGTACTTC

D gene: NA
J gene: TRBJ2-3
clone size: NA
V gene: TRBV4-2
CDR3 protein: CASSGTDYTDTQYF
CDR3 DNA: TGTGCCAGCAGCGGTACAGACTACACAGATACGCAGTATTTT

D gene: NA
J gene: TRBJ1-4
clone size: NA
V gene: TRBV7-9
CDR3 protein: CASSLTATNEKLFF
CDR3 DNA: TGTGCCAGCAGCTTGACAGCAACTAATGAAAAACTGTTTTTT

D gene: NA
J gene: TRBJ1-1
clone size: NA
V gene: TRBV5-5
CDR3 protein: CASSRGDTLALKAFF
CDR3 DNA: TGTGCCAGCAGCCGGGGGGACACCTTAGCACTGAAGGCTTTCTTT

D gene: TRBD2
J gene: TRBJ2-3
clone size: NA
V gene: TRBV18
CDR3 protein: CASSPSVAGVTDTQYF
CDR3 DNA: TGTGCCAGCTCACCGTCTGTAGCGGGAGTTACAGATACGCAGTATTTT

D gene: NA
J gene: TRBJ1-2
clone size: NA
V gene: TRBV10-3
CDR3 protein: CAISESSRPSQKNYGYTF
CDR3 DNA: TGTGCCATCAGTGAGTCTTCCCGACCCTCTCAGAAGAACTATGGCTACACCTTC

D gene: NA
J gene: TRBJ2-3
clone size: NA
V gene: TRBV7-3
CDR3 protein: CASSLSPSTDTQYF
CDR3 DNA: TGTGCCAGCAGCTTAAGTCCTAGCACAGATACGCAGTATTTT

D gene: NA
J gene: TRBJ2-1
clone size: NA
V gene: TRBV7-2
CDR3 protein: CASSLNWNEQFF
CDR3 DNA: TGTGCCAGCAGCTTAAATTGGAATGAGCAGTTCTTC

D gene: TRBD2
J gene: TRBJ2-3
clone size: NA
V gene: TRBV2
CDR3 protein: CASRTSGSSDTQYF
CDR3 DNA: TGTGCCAGCAGGACTAGCGGGAGTTCAGATACGCAGTATTTT

D gene: NA
J gene: TRBJ2-4
clone size: NA
V gene: TRBV18
CDR3 protein: CASSNPGQLAKNIQYF
CDR3 DNA: TGTGCCAGCTCAAATCCGGGACAACTAGCCAAAAACATTCAGTACTTC

D gene: NA
J gene: TRBJ2-1
clone size: NA
V gene: TRBV12-3/TRBV12-4
CDR3 protein: CASSLRRIEDNEQFF
CDR3 DNA: TGTGCCAGCAGTTTACGCAGAATTGAAGACAATGAGCAGTTCTTC

D gene: NA
J gene: TRBJ1-2
clone size: NA
V gene: TRBV5-1
CDR3 protein: CASSLAVVQGYTF
CDR3 DNA: TGCGCCAGCAGCTTGGCGGTGGTACAGGGCTACACCTTC

D gene: NA
J gene: TRBJ2-7
clone size: NA
V gene: TRBV19
CDR3 protein: CASSMALTYEQYF
CDR3 DNA: TGTGCCAGTAGTATGGCCCTGACCTACGAGCAGTACTTC